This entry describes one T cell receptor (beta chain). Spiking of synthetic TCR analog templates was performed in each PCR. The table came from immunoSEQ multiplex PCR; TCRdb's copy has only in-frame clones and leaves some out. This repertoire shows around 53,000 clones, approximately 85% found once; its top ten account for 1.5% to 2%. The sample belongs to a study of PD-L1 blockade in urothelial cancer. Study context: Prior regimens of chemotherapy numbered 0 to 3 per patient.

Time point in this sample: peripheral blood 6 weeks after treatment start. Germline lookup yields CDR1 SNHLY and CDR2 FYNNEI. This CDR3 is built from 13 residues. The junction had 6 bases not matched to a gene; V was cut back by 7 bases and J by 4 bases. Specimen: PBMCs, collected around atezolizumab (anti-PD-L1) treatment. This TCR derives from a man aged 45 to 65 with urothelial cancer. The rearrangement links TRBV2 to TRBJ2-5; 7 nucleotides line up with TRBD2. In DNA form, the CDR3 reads TGTGCCAGCAATGGCGGGGGAACAGAGACCCAGTACTTC. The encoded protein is CASNGGGTETQYF.